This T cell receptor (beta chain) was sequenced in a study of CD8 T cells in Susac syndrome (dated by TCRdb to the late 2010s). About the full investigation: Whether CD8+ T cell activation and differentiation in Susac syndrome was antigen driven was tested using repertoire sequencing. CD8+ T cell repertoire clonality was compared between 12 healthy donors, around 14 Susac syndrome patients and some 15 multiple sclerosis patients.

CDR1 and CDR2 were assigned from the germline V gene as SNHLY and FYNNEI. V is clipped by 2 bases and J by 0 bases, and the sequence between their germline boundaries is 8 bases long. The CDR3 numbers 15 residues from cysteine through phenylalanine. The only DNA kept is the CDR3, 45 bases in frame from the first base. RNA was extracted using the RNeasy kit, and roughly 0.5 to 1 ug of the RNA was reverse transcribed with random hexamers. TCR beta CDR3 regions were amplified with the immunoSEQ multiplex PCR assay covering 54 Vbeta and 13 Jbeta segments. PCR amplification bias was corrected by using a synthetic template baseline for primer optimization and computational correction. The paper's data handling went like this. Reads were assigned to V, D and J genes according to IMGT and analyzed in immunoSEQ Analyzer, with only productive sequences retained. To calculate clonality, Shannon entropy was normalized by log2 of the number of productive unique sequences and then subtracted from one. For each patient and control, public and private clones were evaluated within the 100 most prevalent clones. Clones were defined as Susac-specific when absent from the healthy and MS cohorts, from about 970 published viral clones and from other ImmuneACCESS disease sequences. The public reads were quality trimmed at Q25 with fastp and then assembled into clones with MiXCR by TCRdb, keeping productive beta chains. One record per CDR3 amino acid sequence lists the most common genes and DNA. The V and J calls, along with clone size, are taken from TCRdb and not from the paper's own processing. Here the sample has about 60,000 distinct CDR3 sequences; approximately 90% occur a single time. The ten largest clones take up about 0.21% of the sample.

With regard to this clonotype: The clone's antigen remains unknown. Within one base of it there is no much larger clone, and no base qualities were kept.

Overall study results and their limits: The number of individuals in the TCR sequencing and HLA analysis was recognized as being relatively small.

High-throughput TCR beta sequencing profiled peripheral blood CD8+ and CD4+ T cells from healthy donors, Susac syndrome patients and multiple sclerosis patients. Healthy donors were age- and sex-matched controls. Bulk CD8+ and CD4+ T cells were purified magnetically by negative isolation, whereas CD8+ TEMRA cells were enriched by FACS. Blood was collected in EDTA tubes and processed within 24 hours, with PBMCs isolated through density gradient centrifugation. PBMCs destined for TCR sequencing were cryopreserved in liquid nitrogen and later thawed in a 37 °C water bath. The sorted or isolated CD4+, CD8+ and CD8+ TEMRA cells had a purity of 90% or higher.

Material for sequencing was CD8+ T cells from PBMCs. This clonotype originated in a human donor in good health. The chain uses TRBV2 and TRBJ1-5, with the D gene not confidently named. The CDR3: CASSEQALSNQPQHF. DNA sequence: TGTGCCAGCAGTGAACAGGCCCTTAGCAATCAGCCCCAGCATTTT.